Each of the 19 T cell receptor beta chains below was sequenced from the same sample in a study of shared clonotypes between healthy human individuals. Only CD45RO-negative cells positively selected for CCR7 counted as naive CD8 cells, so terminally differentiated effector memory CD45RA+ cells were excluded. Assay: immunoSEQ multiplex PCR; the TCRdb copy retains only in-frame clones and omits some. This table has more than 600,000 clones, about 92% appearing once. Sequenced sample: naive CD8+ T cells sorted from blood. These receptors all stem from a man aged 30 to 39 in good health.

In DNA form, the CDR3 reads TGTGCCAGCAGCCCCGTACTAGCGGCCCAATACAATGAGCAGTTCTTC. This sequence encodes CASSPVLAAQYNEQFF. The genes are TRBV7-9 and TRBJ2-1, with 8 positions matching TRBD2. The V gene's germline CDR1 is SEHNR and CDR2 FQNEAQ (reference sequence). After removal of 5 bases from V and 4 bases from J, the junction contained 10 bases not matched to a gene. The CDR3 is made up of 16 amino acids. The complete variable domain, with remaining parts taken from reference TRBV7-9 and TRBJ2-1, reads DTGVSQNPRHKITKRGQNVTFRCDPISEHNRLYWYRQTLGQGPEFLTYFQNEAQLEKSRLLSDRFSAERPKGSFSTLEIQRTEQGDSAMYLCASSPVLAAQYNEQFFGPGTRLTVL.

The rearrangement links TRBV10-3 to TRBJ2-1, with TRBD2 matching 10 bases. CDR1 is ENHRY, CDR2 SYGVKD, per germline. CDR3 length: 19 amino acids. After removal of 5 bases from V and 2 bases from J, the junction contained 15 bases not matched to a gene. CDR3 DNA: TGTGCCATCAGTTCTAGCGGGGGAGCTGTCCTGTTGGCCTACAATGAGCAGTTCTTC. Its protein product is CAISSSGGAVLLAYNEQFF.

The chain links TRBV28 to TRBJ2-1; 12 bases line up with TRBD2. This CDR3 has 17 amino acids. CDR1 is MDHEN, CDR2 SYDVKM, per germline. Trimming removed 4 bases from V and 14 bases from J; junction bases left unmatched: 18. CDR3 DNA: TGTGCCAGCAGTTCCCTCCTTGTTACTAGCGGGAGGACTATGGAGTTCTTC. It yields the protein CASSSLLVTSGRTMEFF.

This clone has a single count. The CDR3 nucleotides are TGTGCCAGCAGCTTATCGAAGCGGGAGAGGTTAAATACGCAGTATTTT. Amino acids: CASSLSKRERLNTQYF. The gene calls are TRBV7-8 and TRBJ2-3; 8 bases agree with TRBD2. Germline values: CDR1 SGHVS, CDR2 FQNEAQ. The CDR3 has 16 residues. Germline trimming cut 2 bases from V and 7 bases from J; bases unmatched to any gene: 11.

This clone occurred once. CDR3 loop: CSVDGAGGTSISQYF. The CDR3, as DNA: TGCAGCGTTGATGGGGCGGGAGGGACATCTATCTCGCAGTACTTC. The V and J genes are TRBV29-1 and TRBJ2-7; 9 nucleotides line up with TRBD2. With 3 bases clipped from V and 9 bases from J, the junction kept 15 bases outside the gene matches. Germline loops: CDR1 SQVTM, CDR2 ANQGSEA. The CDR3 totals 15 residues.

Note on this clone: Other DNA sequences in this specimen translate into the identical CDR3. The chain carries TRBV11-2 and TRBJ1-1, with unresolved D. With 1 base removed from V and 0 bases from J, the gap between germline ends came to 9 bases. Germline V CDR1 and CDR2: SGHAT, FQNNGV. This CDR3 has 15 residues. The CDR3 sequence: CASSLAGRLNTEAFF. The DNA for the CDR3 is TGTGCCAGCAGCTTAGCTGGCAGGTTGAACACTGAAGCTTTCTTT.

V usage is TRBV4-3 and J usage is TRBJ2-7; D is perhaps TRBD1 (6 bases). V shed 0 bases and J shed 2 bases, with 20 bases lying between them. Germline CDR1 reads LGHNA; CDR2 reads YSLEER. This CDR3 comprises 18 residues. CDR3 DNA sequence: TGCGCCAGCAGCCAAGATATTCAGACAGGCGGGTTAGCCTACGAGCAGTACTTC. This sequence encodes CASSQDIQTGGLAYEQYF.

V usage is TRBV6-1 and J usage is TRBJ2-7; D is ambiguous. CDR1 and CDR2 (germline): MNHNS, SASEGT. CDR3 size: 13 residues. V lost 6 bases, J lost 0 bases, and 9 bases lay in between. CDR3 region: CASSWALSYEQYF. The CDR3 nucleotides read TGTGCCAGCAGCTGGGCGCTCTCCTACGAGCAGTACTTC.

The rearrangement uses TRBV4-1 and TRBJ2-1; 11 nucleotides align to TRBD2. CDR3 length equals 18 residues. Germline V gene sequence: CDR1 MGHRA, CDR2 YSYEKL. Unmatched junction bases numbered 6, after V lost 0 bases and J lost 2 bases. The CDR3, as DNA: TGCGCCAGCAGCCAAGAATCCCCGACTAGCGGGGCCTACAATGAGCAGTTCTTC. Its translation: CASSQESPTSGAYNEQFF.

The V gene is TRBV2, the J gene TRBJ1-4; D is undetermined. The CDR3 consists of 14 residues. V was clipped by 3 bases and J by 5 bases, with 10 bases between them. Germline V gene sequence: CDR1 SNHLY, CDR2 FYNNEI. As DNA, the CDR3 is TGTGCCAGCAGTGAGCACAGAAGGAATGAAAAACTGTTTTTT. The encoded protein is CASSEHRRNEKLFF.

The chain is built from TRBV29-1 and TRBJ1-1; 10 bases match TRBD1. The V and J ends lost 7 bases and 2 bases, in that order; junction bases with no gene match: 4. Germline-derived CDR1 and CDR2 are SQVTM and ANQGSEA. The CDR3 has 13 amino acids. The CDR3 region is CSGGTGENTEAFF. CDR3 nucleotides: TGCAGCGGCGGGACAGGGGAAAACACTGAAGCTTTCTTT.

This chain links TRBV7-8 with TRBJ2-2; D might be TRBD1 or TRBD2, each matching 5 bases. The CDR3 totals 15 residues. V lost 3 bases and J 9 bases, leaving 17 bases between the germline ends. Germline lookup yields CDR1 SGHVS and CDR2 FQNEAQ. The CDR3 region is CASSFLPGLYRELFF. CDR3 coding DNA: TGTGCCAGCAGCTTTTTACCGGGGCTGTACAGGGAGCTGTTTTTT.

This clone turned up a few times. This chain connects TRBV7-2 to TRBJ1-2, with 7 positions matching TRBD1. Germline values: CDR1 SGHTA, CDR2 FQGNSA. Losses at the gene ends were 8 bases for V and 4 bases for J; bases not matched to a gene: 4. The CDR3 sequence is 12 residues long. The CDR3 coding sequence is TGTGCCAGCGAGGACAGGAGCTATGGCTACACCTTC. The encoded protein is CASEDRSYGYTF.

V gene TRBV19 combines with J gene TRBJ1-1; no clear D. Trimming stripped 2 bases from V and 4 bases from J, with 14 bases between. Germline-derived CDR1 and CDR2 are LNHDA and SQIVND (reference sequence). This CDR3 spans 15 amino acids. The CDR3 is CASSIMVGSPTEAFF. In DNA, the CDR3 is TGTGCCAGTAGTATAATGGTAGGGAGTCCCACTGAAGCTTTCTTT.

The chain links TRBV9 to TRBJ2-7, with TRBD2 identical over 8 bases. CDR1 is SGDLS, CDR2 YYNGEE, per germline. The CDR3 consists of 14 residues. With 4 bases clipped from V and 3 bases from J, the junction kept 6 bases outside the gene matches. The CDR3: CASSPRTSSYEQYF. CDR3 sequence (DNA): TGTGCCAGCAGCCCCCGGACTAGCAGCTACGAGCAGTACTTC.

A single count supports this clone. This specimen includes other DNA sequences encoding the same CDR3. CDR3 protein: CASSQGQGSSYEQYF. In DNA, the CDR3 is TGCGCCAGCAGCCAAGGACAGGGGAGCTCCTACGAGCAGTACTTC. The genes are TRBV4-1 and TRBJ2-7; 8 bases are a match to TRBD1. The CDR3 loop spans 15 amino acids. Germline V gene lookup returns CDR1 MGHRA and CDR2 YSYEKL. V was clipped by 1 base and J by 0 bases; unmatched bases: 2.

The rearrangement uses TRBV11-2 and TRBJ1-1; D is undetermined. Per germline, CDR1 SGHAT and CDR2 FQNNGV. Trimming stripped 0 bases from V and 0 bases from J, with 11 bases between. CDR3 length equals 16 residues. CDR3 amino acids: CASSLDSQTLNTEAFF. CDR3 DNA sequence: TGTGCCAGCAGCTTAGATTCACAGACCCTGAACACTGAAGCTTTCTTT.

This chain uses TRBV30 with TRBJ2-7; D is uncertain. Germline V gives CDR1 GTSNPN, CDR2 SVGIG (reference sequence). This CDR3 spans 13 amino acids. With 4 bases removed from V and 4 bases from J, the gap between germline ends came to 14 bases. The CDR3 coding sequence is TGTGCCTGGACTTCAGGAAGCGTTTACGAGCAGTACTTC. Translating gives CAWTSGSVYEQYF.

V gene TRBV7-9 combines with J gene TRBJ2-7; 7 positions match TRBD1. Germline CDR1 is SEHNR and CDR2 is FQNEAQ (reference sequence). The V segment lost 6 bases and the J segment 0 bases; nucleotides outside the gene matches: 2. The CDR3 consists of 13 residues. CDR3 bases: TGTGCCAGCAGAGACAGGGACTCCTACGAGCAGTACTTC. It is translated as CASRDRDSYEQYF. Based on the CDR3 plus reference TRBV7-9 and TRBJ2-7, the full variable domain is DTGVSQNPRHKITKRGQNVTFRCDPISEHNRLYWYRQTLGQGPEFLTYFQNEAQLEKSRLLSDRFSAERPKGSFSTLEIQRTEQGDSAMYLCASRDRDSYEQYFGPGTRLTVT.